This T cell receptor beta chain is drawn from a study of shared clonotypes between healthy human individuals (dated by TCRdb to the early 2020s). In terms of the full investigation: The cohort comprised two women and three men aged 18 to 49 years. Per donor, three plates each were used for CD4 naive and CD4 memory, two for CD8 naive, and one for CD8 memory. To estimate repertoire size and how much clonotype sharing occurs between individuals, the study deeply sequenced the blood TCR repertoires of several healthy adults. To increase sequencing depth and limit assay-specific biases, TCR repertoire library preparation and sequencing were carried out by different laboratories using diverse techniques. Each donor's leukapheresis produced roughly between roughly 0.85 and 9.5 billion PBMCs. Overall study outcomes, separate from this receptor: Because the study included a small number of donors, the genetic and exposure-history diversity represented was limited. Pairwise subsampling indicated that sequencing depth was expected to affect the degree of clonotype sharing among donors. Compared with non-shared clonotypes, clonotypes shared by all four sorted-subset donors had higher generation probabilities. When a few donors were compared, the shared fraction of clonotypes was about 5% for naive CD4, 3.5% to 4% for naive CD8, more than 2% for memory CD4, and less than 0.5% for memory CD8. Larger estimated clonotype richness was generally found for naive subsets than for memory subsets. Incomplete sequencing was indicated by rarefaction of sorted-subset datasets, despite the large sequencing depth. Sampling was restricted to blood, and TCR repertoires in tissues likely differ from the TCR repertoires found in blood.

The donors were healthy, HIV-negative adults who had no recently reported acute infections or vaccinations. Only Caucasian adults living in Nashville, Tennessee, USA were represented among the donors. CD4+ T cells were enriched by magnetic negative selection, after which naive cells were positively selected on CD45RA and the negative fraction was taken as the memory subset. Blood was collected by leukapheresis, and PBMCs were isolated by Ficoll-Histopaque density gradient centrifugation and then cryopreserved in liquid nitrogen vapor phase. Purity and quantity of every magnetically sorted T cell population were checked by analytical flow cytometry. Each sorted fraction had its genomic DNA isolated and then quantified by UV absorbance on a Nanodrop 2000c. From cysteine to phenylalanine, the CDR3 is 14 amino acids long. CDR3 DNA is the only sequence kept; it has 42 bases, read in frame from the first base. Via the germline V gene, CDR1 is KGHSH and CDR2 LQKENI. Trimmed from V: 4 bases; trimmed from J: 5 bases; junction bases lacking a gene match: 4.

Concerning this clone itself: Its antigen remains undetermined. Within one base of it there is no much larger clone, and no base qualities were kept.

Using the deep immunoSEQ assay, multiplex PCR amplified TCR CDR3 regions from genomic DNA. Extracted genomic DNA from each cell subset was distributed evenly across all wells of several immunoSEQ 96-well plates, and each plate was treated as a replicate. For sorted subsets, roughly 200 ng of genomic DNA, equivalent to around 31,000 T cell genomes, went into each replicate PCR. Purified libraries were measured with a Qubit 3.0 fluorometer, size-checked on a Bioanalyzer 2100, and measured again with the KAPA Library Quantification kit. Every immunoSEQ 96-well plate was sequenced on a separate single-read 150-cycle Illumina NextSeq 550 flow cell. As for the authors' bioinformatics: Because only junctional sequences without quality scores were contained in the immunoSEQ output, filtering matching that applied to full-length reads could not be performed. Sequences were annotated with PyIR, a Python wrapper for IgBLAST v1.9, using IMGT germline references to assign V/J genes and CDR3. Reads were removed for weak V/J assignments (E-value above 1e-6), missing CDR3, stop codons, out-of-frame junctions, or ambiguous translated residues. V3J clonotypes were defined as sequences sharing an identical inferred V gene, J gene, and CDR3 amino acid sequence. Percentage overlap between repertoires was calculated by dividing the number of shared unique clonotypes by the size of the smaller repertoire. Three approaches were used to assess repertoire richness: RTK rarefaction, the Chao1 estimator, and Recon v2.1 estimates of unobserved clonotypes. For all TCRbeta clonotypes obtained by the gDNA method from a few donors, generation probabilities were computed with OLGA. TCRdb's version of the immuneACCESS table is confined to in-frame rearrangements and falls short of the full clone set. An unresolved V gene accounts for under half of the shortfall where checked; the remainder is of unknown origin. Clonal size and the V and J genes are those of that table, whereas D and trimming came from the DNA. This sample holds 2,500,000 or so clones; around 90% were observed only once. The ten most abundant clones make up 0.37% of the sample.

The rearrangement joined TRBV18 to TRBJ1-4, and 7 bases in between align with TRBD1. The sequencing sample was made of naive CD4+ T cells from PBMCs. Explained via the paper, the cell subset or site label denotes: CD45RA+ positively selected. The receptor was derived from a man between 18 and 29 years old in good health. Some clones in this sample may be carry-over from other donors' samples. The CDR3 region: CASSRKQGNEKLFF. The nucleotides are TGTGCCAGCTCACGGAAACAGGGGAATGAAAAACTGTTTTTT.